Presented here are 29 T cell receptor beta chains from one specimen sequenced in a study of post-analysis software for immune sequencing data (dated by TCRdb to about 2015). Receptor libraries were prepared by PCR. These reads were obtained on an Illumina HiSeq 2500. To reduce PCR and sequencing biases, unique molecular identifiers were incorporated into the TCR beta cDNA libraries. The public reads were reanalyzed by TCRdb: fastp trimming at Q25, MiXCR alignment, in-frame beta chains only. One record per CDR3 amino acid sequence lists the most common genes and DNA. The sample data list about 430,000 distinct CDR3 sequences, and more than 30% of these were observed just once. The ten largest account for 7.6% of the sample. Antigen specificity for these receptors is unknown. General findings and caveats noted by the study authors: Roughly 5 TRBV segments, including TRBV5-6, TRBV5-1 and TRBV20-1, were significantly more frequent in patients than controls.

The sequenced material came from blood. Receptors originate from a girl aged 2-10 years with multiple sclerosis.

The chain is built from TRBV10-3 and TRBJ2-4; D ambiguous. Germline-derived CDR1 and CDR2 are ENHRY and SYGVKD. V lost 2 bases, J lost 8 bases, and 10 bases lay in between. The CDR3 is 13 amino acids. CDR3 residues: CAISEVVRDIQYF. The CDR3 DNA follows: TGTGCCATCAGTGAGGTGGTCCGTGACATTCAGTACTTC.

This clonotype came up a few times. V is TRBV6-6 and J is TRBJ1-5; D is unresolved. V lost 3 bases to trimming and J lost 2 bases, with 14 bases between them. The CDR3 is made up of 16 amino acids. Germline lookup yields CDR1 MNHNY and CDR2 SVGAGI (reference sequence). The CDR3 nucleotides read TGTGCCAGCAGTTATGTTAAATTGTCGGGCAATCAGCCCCAGCATTTT. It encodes CASSYVKLSGNQPQHF.

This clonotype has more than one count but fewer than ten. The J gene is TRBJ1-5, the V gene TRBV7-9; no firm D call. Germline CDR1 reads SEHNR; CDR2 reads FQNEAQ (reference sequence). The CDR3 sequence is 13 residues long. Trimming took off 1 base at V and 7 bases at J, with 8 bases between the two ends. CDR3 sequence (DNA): TGTGCCAGCAGCTTAGACGCAGCCCAGCCCCAGCATTTT. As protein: CASSLDAAQPQHF.

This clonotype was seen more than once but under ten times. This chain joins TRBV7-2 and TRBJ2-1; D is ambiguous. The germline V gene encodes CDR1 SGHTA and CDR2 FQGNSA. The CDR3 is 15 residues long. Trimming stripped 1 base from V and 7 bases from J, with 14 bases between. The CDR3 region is CASSLDGASLNEQFF. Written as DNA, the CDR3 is TGTGCCAGCAGCTTAGACGGAGCGTCCCTTAATGAGCAGTTCTTC. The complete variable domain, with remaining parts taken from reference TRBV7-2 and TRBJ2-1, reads GAGVSQSPSNKVTEKGKDVELRCDPISGHTALYWYRQSLGQGLEFLIYFQGNSAPDKSGLPSDRFSAERTGGSVSTLTIQRTQQEDSAVYLCASSLDGASLNEQFFGPGTRLTVL.

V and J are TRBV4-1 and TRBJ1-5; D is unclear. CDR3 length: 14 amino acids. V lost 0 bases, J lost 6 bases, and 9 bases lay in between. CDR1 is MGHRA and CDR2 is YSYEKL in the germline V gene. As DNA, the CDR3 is TGCGCCAGCAGCCAAGATAATGCGTGTCAGCCCCAGCATTTT. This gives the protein CASSQDNACQPQHF.

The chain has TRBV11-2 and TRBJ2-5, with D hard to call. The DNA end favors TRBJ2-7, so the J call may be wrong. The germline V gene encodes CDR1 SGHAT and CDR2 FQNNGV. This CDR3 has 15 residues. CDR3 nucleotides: TGTGCCAGCAGCTTAACGTTGGGCTTTGTCTACGAGCAGTACTTC. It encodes CASSLTLGFVYEQYF.

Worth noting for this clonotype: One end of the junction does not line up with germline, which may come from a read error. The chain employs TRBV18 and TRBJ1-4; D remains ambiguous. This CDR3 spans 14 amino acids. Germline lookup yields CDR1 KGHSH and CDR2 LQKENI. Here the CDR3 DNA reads TGTGCCAGCTCAACCGCTGTGGGCACGGAAAAACGGTTTTTT. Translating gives CASSTAVGTEKRFF. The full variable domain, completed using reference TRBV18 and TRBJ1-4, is NAGVMQNPRHLVRRRGQEARLRCSPMKGHSHVYWYRQLPEEGLKFMVYLQKENIIDESGMPKERFSAEFPKEGPSILRIQQVVRGDSAAYFCASSTAVGTEKRFFGSGTQLSVL.

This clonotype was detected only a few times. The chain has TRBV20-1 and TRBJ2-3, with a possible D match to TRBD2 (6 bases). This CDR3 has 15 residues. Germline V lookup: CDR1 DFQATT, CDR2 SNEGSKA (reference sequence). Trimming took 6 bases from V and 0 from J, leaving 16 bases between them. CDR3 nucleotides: TGCAGTGCGAAGTCGGCTAGCGAAAGCACAGATACGCAGTATTTT. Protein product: CSAKSASESTDTQYF.

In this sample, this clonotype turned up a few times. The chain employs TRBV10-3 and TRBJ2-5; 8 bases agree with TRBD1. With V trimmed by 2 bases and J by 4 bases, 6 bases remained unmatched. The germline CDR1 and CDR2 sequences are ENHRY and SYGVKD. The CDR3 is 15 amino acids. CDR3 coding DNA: TGTGCCATCAGTGAGCTTGGACAGGGAGGAGAGACCCAGTACTTC. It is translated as CAISELGQGGETQYF.

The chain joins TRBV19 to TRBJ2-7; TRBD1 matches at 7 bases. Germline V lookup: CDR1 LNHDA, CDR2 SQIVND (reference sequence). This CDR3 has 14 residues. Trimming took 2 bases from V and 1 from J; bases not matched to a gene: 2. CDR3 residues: CASSITGQSYEQYF. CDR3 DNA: TGTGCCAGTAGTATAACGGGACAGTCCTACGAGCAGTACTTC.

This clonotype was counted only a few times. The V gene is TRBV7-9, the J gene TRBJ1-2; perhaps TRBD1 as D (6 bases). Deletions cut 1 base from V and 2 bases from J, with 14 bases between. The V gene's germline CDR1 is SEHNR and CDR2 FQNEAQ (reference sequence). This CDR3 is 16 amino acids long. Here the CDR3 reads CASSLGSTGGNYGYTF. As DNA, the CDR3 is TGTGCCAGCAGCTTAGGGTCGACAGGTGGGAACTATGGCTACACCTTC. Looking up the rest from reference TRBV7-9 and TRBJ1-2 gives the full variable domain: DTGVSQNPRHKITKRGQNVTFRCDPISEHNRLYWYRQTLGQGPEFLTYFQNEAQLEKSRLLSDRFSAERPKGSFSTLEIQRTEQGDSAMYLCASSLGSTGGNYGYTFGSGTRLTVV.

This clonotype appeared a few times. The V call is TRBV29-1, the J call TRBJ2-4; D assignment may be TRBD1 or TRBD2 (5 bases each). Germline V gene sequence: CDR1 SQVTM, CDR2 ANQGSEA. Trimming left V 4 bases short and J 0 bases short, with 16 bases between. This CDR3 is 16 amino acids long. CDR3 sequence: CSVVGTPAEAKNIQYF. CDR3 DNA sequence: TGCAGCGTTGTAGGGACCCCAGCCGAAGCCAAAAACATTCAGTACTTC.

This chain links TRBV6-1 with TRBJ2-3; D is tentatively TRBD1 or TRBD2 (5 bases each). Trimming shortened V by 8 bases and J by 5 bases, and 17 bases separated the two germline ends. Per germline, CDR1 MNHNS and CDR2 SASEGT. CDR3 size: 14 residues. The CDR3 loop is CASGGLRREDTQYF. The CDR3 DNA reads TGTGCCAGCGGGGGTCTCCGACGCGAAGATACGCAGTATTTT.

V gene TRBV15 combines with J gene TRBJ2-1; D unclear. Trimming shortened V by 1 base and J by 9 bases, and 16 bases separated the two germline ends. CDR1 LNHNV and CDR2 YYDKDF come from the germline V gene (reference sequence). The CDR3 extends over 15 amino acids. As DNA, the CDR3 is TGTGCCACCAGCAGAGCCTCCGCGCTTGGTGGTGAGCAGTTCTTC. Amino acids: CATSRASALGGEQFF.

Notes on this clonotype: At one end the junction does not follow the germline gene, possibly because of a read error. The CDR3 reads CGARDFWQGAGGYTF. The CDR3 nucleotides are TGCGGTGCTAGAGATTTTTGGCAGGGGGCCGGCGGCTACACCTTC. V is TRBV20-1 and J is TRBJ1-2; TRBD1 agrees at 8 bases. The length of the CDR3 is 15 residues. CDR1 and CDR2 from the germline V gene are DFQATT and SNEGSKA (reference sequence).

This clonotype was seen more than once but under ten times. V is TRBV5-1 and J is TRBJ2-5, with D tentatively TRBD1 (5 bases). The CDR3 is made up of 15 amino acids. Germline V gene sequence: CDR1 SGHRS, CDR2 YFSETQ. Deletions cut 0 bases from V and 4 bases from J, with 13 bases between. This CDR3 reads CASSLAPPGRETQYF. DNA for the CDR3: TGCGCCAGCAGCTTGGCCCCTCCAGGGCGAGAGACCCAGTACTTC.

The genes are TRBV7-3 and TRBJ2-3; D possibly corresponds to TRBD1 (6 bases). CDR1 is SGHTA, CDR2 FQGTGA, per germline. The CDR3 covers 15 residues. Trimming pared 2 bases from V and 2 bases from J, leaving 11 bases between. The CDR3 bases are TGTGCCAGCAGCTTAGGACAGCTCTTCACAGATACGCAGTATTTT. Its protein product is CASSLGQLFTDTQYF.

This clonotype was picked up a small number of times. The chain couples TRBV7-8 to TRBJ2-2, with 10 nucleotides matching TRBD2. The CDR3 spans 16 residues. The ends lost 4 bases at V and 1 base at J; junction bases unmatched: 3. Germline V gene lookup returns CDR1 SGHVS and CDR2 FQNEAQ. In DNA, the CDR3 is TGTGCCAGCAGCTCCCGACTAGCGGGGAACACCGGGGAGCTGTTTTTT. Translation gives CASSSRLAGNTGELFF.

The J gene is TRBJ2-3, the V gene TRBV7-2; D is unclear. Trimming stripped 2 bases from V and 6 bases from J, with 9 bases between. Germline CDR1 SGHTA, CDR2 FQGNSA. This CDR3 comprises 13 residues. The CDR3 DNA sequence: TGTGCCAGCAGCTTACTGGCGGTGGATACGCAGTATTTT. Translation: CASSLLAVDTQYF.

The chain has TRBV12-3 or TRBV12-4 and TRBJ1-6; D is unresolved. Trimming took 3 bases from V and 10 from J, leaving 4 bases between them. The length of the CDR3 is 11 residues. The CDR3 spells CASSLWSPLHF. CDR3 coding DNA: TGTGCCAGCAGTTTGTGGTCACCCCTCCACTTT.

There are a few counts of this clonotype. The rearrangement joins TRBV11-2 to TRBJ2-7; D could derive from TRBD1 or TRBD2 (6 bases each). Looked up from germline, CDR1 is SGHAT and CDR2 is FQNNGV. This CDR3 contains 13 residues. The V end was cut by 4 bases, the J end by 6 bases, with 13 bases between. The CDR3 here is CASSSNRGLEQYF. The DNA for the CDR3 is TGTGCCAGCAGCTCTAACCGGGGGCTCGAGCAGTACTTC.

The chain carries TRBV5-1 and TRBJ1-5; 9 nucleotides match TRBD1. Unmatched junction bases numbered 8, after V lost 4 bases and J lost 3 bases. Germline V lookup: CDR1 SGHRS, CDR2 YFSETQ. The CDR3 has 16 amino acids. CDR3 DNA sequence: TGCGCCAGCAGCCCTGGGGGACAGGGATACAATCAGCCCCAGCATTTT. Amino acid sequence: CASSPGGQGYNQPQHF.

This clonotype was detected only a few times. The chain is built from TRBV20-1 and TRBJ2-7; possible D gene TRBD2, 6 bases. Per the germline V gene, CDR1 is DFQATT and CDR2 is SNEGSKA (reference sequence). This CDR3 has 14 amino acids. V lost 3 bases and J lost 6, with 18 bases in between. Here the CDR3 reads CSASVEGGAGEQYF. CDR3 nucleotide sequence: TGCAGTGCTAGCGTGGAGGGAGGCGCCGGCGAGCAGTACTTC.

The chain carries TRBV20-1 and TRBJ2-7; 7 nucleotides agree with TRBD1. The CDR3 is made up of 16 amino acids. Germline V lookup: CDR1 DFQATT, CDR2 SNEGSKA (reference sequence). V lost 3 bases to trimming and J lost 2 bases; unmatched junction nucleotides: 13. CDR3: CSARGIGQVEAYEQYF. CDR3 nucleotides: TGCAGTGCTAGGGGAATCGGACAGGTAGAAGCCTACGAGCAGTACTTC.

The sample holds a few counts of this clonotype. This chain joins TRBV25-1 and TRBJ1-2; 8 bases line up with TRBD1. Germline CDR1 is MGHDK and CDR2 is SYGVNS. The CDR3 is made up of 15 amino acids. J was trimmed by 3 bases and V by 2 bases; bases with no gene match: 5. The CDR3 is CASSEDRGIDYGYTF. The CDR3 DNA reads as TGTGCCAGCAGTGAAGACAGGGGAATCGACTATGGCTACACCTTC.

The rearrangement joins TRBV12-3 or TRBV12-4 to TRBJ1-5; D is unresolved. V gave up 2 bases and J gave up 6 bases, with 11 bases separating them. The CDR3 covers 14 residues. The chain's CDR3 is CASSLFVNGQPQHF. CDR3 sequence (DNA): TGTGCCAGCAGTTTATTCGTGAACGGTCAGCCCCAGCATTTT.

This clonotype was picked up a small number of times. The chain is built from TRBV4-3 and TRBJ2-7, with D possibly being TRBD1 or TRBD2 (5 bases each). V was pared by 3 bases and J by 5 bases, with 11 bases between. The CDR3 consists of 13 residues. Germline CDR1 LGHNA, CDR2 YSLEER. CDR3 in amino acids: CASSHLGTHEQYF. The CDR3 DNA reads TGCGCCAGCAGCCATCTGGGGACCCACGAGCAGTACTTC.

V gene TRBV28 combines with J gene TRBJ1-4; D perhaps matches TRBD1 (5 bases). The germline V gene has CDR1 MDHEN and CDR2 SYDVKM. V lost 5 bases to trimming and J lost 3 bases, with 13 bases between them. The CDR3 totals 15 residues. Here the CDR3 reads CASSAQGSANEKLFF. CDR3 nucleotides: TGTGCCAGCAGTGCCCAGGGTTCGGCTAATGAAAAACTGTTTTTT.

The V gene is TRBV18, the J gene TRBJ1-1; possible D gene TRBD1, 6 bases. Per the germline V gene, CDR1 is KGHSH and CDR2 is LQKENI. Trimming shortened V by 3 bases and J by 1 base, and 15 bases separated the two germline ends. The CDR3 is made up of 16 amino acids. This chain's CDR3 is CASSPTRGRGNTEAFF. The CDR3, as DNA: TGTGCCAGCTCACCCACCAGGGGCAGGGGGAACACTGAAGCTTTCTTT. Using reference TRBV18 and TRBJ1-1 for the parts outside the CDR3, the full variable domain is NAGVMQNPRHLVRRRGQEARLRCSPMKGHSHVYWYRQLPEEGLKFMVYLQKENIIDESGMPKERFSAEFPKEGPSILRIQQVVRGDSAAYFCASSPTRGRGNTEAFFGQGTRLTVV.